A single count supports the clone carrying this TCR beta chain. There are 14 residues in the CDR3. Trimming took 4 bases from V and 0 from J, leaving 5 bases between them. Germline V gives CDR1 SGHKS, CDR2 YYEKEE (reference sequence). This specimen comes from a study of blood T cell repertoires in COVID-19. Study overall: Spain, Italy and the United States supplied samples that represented acute and convalescent COVID-19. PBMCs, B-cell-depleted T cells, or T cells were the source of the cDNA or gDNA that made up the material.

Per the original methods: Reference gene primer amplification gave nucleated cell count estimates. The table came from immunoSEQ multiplex PCR; TCRdb's copy has only in-frame clones and leaves some out. That table supplies the V and J calls and clone size; D and trimming were determined from the DNA. The sample holds some 65,000 clones, 85% to 95% seen once. The chain has TRBV5-5 and TRBJ2-6; D gene ambiguous. Sequencing was carried out using peripheral blood. The sequence was obtained from a man in his 70s with active COVID-19. CDR3 in amino acids: CASSPGSGANVLTF. The CDR3 DNA is TGTGCCAGCAGCCCAGGCTCTGGGGCCAACGTCCTGACTTTC.